This record concerns one T cell receptor beta chain sequence. Its matching antigen is unknown. The sample belongs to a study of T cell responses to AZD1222 COVID-19 vaccine. The repertoire was sequenced with immunoSEQ multiplex PCR; TCRdb's copy has only in-frame clones and lacks some. The table lists around 160,000 clones, roughly 91% of them singletons, with roughly 2% in the top ten. Study results and limitations: Clonal diversity was possibly underestimated; the donors were predominantly white British and more often female. The breadth and depth of Spike-specific TCRs increased once two AZD1222 doses had been given.

The input for sequencing was peripheral blood, taken on day 0 of AZD1222 vaccination. The source is an adult in good health.

CDR3 sequence (DNA): TGTGCCAGCAGCCCGCGGGGGCTAGCGGGAGCCATTCAAGAGACCCAGTACTTC. It is translated as CASSPRGLAGAIQETQYF. The chain uses TRBV5-4 and TRBJ2-5, with 10 bases fitting TRBD2. There are 18 residues in the CDR3. Germline values: CDR1 SGHNT, CDR2 YYREEE (reference sequence). Trimming cost V 4 bases and J 2 bases; bases outside gene matches: 14.